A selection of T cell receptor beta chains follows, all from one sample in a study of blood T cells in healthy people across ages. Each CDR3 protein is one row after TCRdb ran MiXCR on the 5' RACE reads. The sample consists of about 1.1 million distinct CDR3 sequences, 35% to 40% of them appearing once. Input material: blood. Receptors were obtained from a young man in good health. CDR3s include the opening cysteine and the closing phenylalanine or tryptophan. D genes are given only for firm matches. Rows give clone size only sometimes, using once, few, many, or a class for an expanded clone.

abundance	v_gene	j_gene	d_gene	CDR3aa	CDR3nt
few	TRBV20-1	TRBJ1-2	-	CSARDRSPLDYTF	TGCAGTGCTAGAGACAGGAGTCCCCTGGACTACACCTTC
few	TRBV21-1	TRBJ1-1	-	CASSRQCPDRPLGAFF	TGTGCCAGCAGCCGCCAATGTCCGGACAGGCCCCTGGGTGCTTTCTTT
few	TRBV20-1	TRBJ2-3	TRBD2	CSARDRLAGGQGTDTQYF	TGCAGTGCTAGAGATCGACTAGCGGGGGGACAGGGCACAGATACGCAGTATTTT
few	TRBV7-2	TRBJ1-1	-	CASSLVLGNTEAFF	TGTGCCAGCAGCTTAGTTTTAGGGAACACTGAAGCTTTCTTT
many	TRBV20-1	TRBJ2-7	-	CSASSTGGPPEQYF	TGCAGTGCTAGCTCTACCGGAGGCCCTCCCGAGCAGTACTTC
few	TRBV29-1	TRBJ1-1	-	CSVVPNTEAFF	TGCAGCGTTGTACCGAACACTGAAGCTTTCTTT
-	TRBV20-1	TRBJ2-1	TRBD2	CSARDQAAGGRNEQFF	TGCAGTGCTAGAGATCAGGCAGCGGGGGGGCGTAATGAGCAGTTCTTC
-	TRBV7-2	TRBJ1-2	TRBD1	CASVRSGQGVDGYTF	TGTGCCAGCGTAAGATCGGGACAGGGGGTTGATGGCTACACCTTC
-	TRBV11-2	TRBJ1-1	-	CASRQAPMNTEAFF	TGTGCCAGCAGACAGGCCCCCATGAACACTGAAGCTTTCTTT
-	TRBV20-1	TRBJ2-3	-	CSARSPASTDTQYF	TGCAGTGCTAGAAGTCCTGCAAGCACAGATACGCAGTATTTT
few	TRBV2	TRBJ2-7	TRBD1	CASSESRDRGHEQYF	TGTGCCAGCAGTGAATCCCGGGACAGGGGCCACGAGCAGTACTTC
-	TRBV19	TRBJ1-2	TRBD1	CASGTDNYGYTF	TGTGCCAGTGGGACAGATAACTATGGCTACACCTTC
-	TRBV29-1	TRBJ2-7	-	CSVHEGTPYNEQYF	TGCAGCGTTCATGAGGGAACCCCCTACAATGAGCAGTACTTC
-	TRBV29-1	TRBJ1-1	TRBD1	CSADHRDRVKAFF	TGCAGCGCCGACCACCGGGACAGGGTAAAAGCTTTCTTT
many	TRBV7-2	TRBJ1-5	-	CASSLGGDNQPQHF	TGTGCCAGCAGTTTAGGGGGAGACAATCAGCCCCAGCATTTT
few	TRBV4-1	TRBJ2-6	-	CASSQGPLLVANVLTF	TGCGCCAGCAGCCAAGGACCGTTGTTAGTGGCCAACGTCCTGACTTTC
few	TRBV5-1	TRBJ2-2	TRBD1	CASSAGQVNTGELFF	TGCGCCAGCAGCGCGGGACAGGTGAACACCGGGGAGCTGTTTTTT
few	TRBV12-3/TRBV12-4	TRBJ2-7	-	CASSFPTYEQYF	TGTGCCAGCAGTTTCCCCACCTACGAGCAGTACTTC
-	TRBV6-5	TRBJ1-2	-	CASSDDSSPGGYTF	TGTGCCAGCAGTGACGATTCAAGTCCTGGGGGCTACACCTTC
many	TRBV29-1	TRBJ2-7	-	CSVAIAGGSYEQYF	TGCAGCGTTGCAATTGCAGGGGGGTCCTACGAGCAGTACTTC
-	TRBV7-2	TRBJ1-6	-	CASSPQNSPLHF	TGTGCCAGCAGCCCACAGAATTCACCCCTCCACTTT
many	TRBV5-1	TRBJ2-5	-	CASSLRRQETQYF	TGTGCCAGCAGTTTGAGGAGGCAAGAGACCCAGTACTTC
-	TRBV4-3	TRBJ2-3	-	CASSQESRRTDTQYF	TGCGCCAGCAGCCAAGAGAGCAGGCGCACAGATACGCAGTATTTT
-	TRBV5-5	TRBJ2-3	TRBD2	CASSPQREVVDTQYF	TGTGCCAGCAGCCCACAGCGGGAGGTGGTAGATACGCAGTATTTT
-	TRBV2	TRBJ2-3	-	CASSDGGARMDTQYF	TGTGCCAGCAGTGACGGAGGGGCGCGAATGGATACGCAGTATTTT
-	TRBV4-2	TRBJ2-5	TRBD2	CASSQDSSGGAGEQYF	TGTGCCAGCAGCCAAGATTCTAGCGGGGGGGCGGGAGAGCAGTACTTC
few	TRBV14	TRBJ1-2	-	CASSHNNKGNYGYTF	TGTGCCAGCAGCCATAATAATAAGGGGAACTATGGCTACACCTTC
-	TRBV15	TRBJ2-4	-	CATSSAAQAKNIQYF	TGTGCCACCAGCAGCGCTGCTCAAGCCAAAAACATTCAGTACTTC
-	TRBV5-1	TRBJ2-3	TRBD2	CASSHRLAGGLDTQYF	TGCGCCAGCAGCCATCGATTAGCGGGGGGGCTAGATACGCAGTATTTT
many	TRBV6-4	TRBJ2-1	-	CASISRARIIHNEQFF	TGTGCCAGCATATCCAGGGCGAGGATTATACACAATGAGCAGTTCTTC
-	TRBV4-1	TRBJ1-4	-	CVSSQIQGVEKLFF	TGCGTCAGCAGCCAAATCCAGGGTGTGGAAAAACTGTTTTTT
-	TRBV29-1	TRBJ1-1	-	CSVEFFGGGLNTEAFF	TGCAGCGTTGAATTTTTCGGGGGCGGGCTGAACACTGAAGCTTTCTTT
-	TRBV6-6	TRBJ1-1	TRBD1	CASSYVGGPEAFF	TGTGCCAGCAGTTATGTAGGGGGCCCCGAAGCTTTCTTT
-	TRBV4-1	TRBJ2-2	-	CASSLLAENTGELFF	TGCGCCAGCAGCCTCCTAGCCGAGAACACCGGGGAGCTGTTTTTT
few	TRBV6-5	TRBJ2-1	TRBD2	CASSPRERGAYNEQFF	TGTGCCAGCAGTCCTCGAGAGCGGGGGGCTTACAATGAGCAGTTCTTC
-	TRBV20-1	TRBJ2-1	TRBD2	CSTSEGGNRNEQFF	TGCAGTACTAGCGAAGGTGGGAATAGGAATGAGCAGTTCTTC
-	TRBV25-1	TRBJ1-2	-	CASSTSYYGYTF	TGTGCCAGCAGTACCAGCTACTATGGCTACACCTTC
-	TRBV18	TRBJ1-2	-	CASSAGITLDGYTF	TGTGCCAGCTCAGCGGGAATAACGCTCGACGGCTACACCTTC
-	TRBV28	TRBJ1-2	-	CASRDKDPGQVYGYTF	TGTGCCAGCAGAGACAAAGACCCGGGGCAGGTCTATGGCTACACCTTC
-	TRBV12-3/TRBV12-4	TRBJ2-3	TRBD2	CVSSAAGGTDTQYF	TGTGTCAGCAGCGCAGCGGGGGGCACAGATACGCAGTATTTT
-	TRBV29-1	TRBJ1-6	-	CSVTEGEVGSPLHF	TGCAGCGTCACCGAAGGTGAGGTAGGATCACCCCTCCACTTT
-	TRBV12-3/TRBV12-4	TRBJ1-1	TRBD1	CASKMDRGSTEAFF	TGTGCCAGCAAAATGGACAGGGGAAGCACTGAAGCTTTCTTT